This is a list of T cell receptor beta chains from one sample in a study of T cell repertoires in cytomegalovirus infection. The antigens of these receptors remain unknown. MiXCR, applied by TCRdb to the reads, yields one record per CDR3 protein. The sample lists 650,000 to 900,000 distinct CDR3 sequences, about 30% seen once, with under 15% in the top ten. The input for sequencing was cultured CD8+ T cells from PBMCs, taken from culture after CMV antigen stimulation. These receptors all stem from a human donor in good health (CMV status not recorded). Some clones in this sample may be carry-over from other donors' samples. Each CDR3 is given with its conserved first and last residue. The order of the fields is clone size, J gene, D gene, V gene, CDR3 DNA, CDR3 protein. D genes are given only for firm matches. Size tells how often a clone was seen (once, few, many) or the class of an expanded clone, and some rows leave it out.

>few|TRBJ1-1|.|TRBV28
TGTGCCAGCAGTTTTGGGAAGTGGGGGAACACTGAAGCTTTCTTT
CASSFGKWGNTEAFF
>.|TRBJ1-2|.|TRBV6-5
TGTGCCAGCAGTTACTGGGGGGGTGACGGCTACACCTTC
CASSYWGGDGYTF
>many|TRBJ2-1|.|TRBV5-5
TGTGCCAGCTCCCCGGGACACCCCGACAATGAGCAGTTCTTC
CASSPGHPDNEQFF
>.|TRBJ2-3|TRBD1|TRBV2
TGTGCCAGCAGGGGCCCGGGACAGTCAAGCGCAGATACGCAGTATTTT
CASRGPGQSSADTQYF
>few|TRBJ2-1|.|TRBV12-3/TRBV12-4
TGTGCCAGCAGGGGGGGTGTGGGGGACAATGAGCAGTTCTTC
CASRGGVGDNEQFF
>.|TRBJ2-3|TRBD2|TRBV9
TGTGCCAGCAGCGTAGGGGACTACCCCACAGATACGCAGTATTTT
CASSVGDYPTDTQYF
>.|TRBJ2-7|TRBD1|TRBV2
TGTGCCAGCAGCGATCAACGGACAGGGCGGGACGAGCAGTACTTC
CASSDQRTGRDEQYF
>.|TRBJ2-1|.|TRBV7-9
TGTGCCAGCAGCTCCTGGGATGAGCAGTTCTTC
CASSSWDEQFF
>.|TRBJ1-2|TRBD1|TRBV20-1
TGCAGTGCTAGAGATGAGGGACAGGAAAGGACCAACTATGGCTACACCTTC
CSARDEGQERTNYGYTF
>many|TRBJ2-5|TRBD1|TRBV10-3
TGTGCCATCAGTGAGTCCAGGGGGCTTCGGGAGACCCAGTACTTC
CAISESRGLRETQYF
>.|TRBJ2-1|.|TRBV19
TGTGCCAGTAGTATTACAGGACCCTACAATGAGCAGTTCTTC
CASSITGPYNEQFF
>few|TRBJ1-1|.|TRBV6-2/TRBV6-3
TGTGCTAGCACCCAGGCCAGGGTCGAAGCTTTCTTT
CASTQARVEAFF
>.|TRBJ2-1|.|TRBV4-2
TGTGCCAGCAGCCAAGCCGTCGCGCGCGCATCGGAGCAGTTCTTC
CASSQAVARASEQFF
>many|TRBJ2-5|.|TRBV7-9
TGTGCCAGCAGCTTGCGGGGAGAGACCCAGTACTTC
CASSLRGETQYF
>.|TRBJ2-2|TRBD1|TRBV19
TGTGCCAGTAGTACACCCTCCGGGACAGGGTTAAGCACCGGGGAGCTGTTTTTT
CASSTPSGTGLSTGELFF
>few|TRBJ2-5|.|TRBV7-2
TGTGCCAGCAGCCCTTTACAGCTTACTTGGGAGACCCAGTACTTC
CASSPLQLTWETQYF
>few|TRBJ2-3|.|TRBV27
TGTGCCAGCAGGATTCGGCCCTACCCAACAGATACGCAGTATTTT
CASRIRPYPTDTQYF
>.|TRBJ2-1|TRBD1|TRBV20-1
TGCAGTGCGGTGGACAGGGGCACCTACAATGAGCAGTTCTTC
CSAVDRGTYNEQFF
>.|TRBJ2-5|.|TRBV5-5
TGTGCCAGCAGCTCAGAACGGGAATTAAGGACCCAGTACTTC
CASSSERELRTQYF
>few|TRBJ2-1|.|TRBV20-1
TGCAGTGCTAGAGATCGGGCACCCCCTCCCTACAATGAGCAGTTCTTC
CSARDRAPPPYNEQFF